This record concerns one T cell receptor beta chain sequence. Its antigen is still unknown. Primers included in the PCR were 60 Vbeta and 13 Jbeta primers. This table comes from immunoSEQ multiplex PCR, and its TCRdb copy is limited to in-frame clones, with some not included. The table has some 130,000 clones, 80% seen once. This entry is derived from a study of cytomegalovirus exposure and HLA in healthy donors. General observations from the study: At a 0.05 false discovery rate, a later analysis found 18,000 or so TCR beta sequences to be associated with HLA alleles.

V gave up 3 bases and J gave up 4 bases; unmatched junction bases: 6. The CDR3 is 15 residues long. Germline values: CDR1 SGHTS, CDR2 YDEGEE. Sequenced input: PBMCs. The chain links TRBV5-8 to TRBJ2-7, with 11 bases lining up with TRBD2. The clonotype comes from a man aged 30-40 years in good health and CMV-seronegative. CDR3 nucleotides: TGTGCCAGCAGCTCCCGGACTAGCGGGTTTTACGAGCAGTACTTC. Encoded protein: CASSSRTSGFYEQYF.